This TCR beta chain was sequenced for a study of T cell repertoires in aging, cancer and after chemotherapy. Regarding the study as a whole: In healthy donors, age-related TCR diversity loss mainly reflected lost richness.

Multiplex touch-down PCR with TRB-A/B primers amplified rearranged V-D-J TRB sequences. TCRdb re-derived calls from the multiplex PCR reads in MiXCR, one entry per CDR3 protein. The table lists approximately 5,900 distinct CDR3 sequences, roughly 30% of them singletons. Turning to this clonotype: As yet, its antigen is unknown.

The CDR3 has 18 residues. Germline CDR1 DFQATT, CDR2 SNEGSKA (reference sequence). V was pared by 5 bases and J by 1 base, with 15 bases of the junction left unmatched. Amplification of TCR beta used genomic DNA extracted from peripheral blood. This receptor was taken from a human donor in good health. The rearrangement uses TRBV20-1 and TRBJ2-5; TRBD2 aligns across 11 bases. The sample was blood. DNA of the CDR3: TGCAGTGCTCGGCGCCGGGGACTAGCGGCTGACTTCCAAGAGACCCAGTACTTC. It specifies CSARRRGLAADFQETQYF.